Included here is one T cell receptor (beta chain) sequence, with context. What it binds is not known. Recent vaccinations or acute infections were absent in the healthy HIV-negative adult donors. The sample is drawn from a study of shared clonotypes between healthy human individuals. Assay: immunoSEQ multiplex PCR; the TCRdb copy retains only in-frame clones and omits some. The sample yields 700,000 or so clones, approximately 79% seen once. Study-wide results and limits: The study sampled only blood, and tissue repertoires likely differ. For naive CD4 cells, roughly 4.6% of clonotypes were shared across a handful of donors.

The TCR sequence derives from a woman in her twenties or thirties in good health. The sequenced sample consisted of memory CD4+ T cells sorted from blood. Subset here: CD45RA-negative fraction.

The CDR3 DNA reads as TGTGCCAGCAGCCACAAACACCACTCTGGAAACACCATATATTTT. As protein: CASSHKHHSGNTIYF. V and J are TRBV7-2 and TRBJ1-3; D remains unclear. This CDR3 has 15 amino acids. Germline V gene data show CDR1 as SGHTA and CDR2 as FQGNSA. V lost 5 bases and J lost 0, with 11 bases in between.